The next 2 T cell receptor beta chains were all read from a single sample in a study of T cell repertoires in cytomegalovirus infection (dated by TCRdb to about 2019). Sequencing relied on an Illumina HiSeq 1500. The public reads were run again by TCRdb, first through fastp at Q25 and then through MiXCR, and only productive beta chains were kept. Every CDR3 protein is listed once, alongside the most common genes and DNA of its rows. For this sample there are some 680,000 distinct CDR3 sequences; 35% to 45% appear just once. Around 2.8% of the sample comes from the top ten. Sequenced sample: PBMCs. The receptors stem from a human donor in good health (CMV status not recorded). Some clones in this sample may be carry-over from other donors' samples.

There are a few counts of this clonotype. J is TRBJ2-7 and V is TRBV5-6; D might be TRBD1 (6 bases). CDR1 is SGHDT, CDR2 YYEEEE, per germline. There are 13 residues in the CDR3. V was clipped by 2 bases and J by 7 bases, with 13 bases between them. This CDR3 is CASSLGTLREQYF. Here the CDR3 DNA reads TGTGCCAGCAGCTTAGGGACACTTCGGGAGCAGTACTTC.

The chain uses TRBV11-2 and TRBJ2-3; TRBD2 matches 7 bases. The CDR3 runs 16 residues. Trimming cost V 5 bases and J 6 bases; bases outside gene matches: 14. Germline CDR1 reads SGHAT; CDR2 reads FQNNGV. The CDR3 loop is CASSTSSGGSYDTQYF. The CDR3 DNA sequence: TGTGCCAGCAGCACCTCCTCGGGCGGGAGCTACGATACGCAGTATTTT.